This T cell receptor (beta chain) was obtained from a study of T cell responses to AZD1222 COVID-19 vaccine. The repertoire was sequenced with immunoSEQ multiplex PCR; TCRdb's copy has only in-frame clones and lacks some. The sample shows about 67,000 clones, under 90% of them seen only once. V lost 0 bases to trimming and J lost 7 bases; unmatched junction nucleotides: 11. The germline V gene encodes CDR1 KGHSH and CDR2 LQKENI. The CDR3 has 18 amino acids. The chain is built from TRBV18 and TRBJ2-1; 11 bases line up with TRBD2. The starting material was peripheral blood, obtained on day 0 of AZD1222 vaccination. The receptor comes from an adult in good health. Written as DNA, the CDR3 is TGTGCCAGCTCACCACCGGCAATAGCGGGAGGGTCCGGGAATGAGCAGTTCTTC. Protein sequence: CASSPPAIAGGSGNEQFF.